This TCR beta chain was observed in a study of OX40 agonist ivuxolimab in advanced cancers. Study-wide background: Across the patients, intravenous ivuxolimab was delivered every 2 weeks at 0.01 to 10 mg/kg. Study-wide results and caveats: Certain nonresponding patients likewise had low normalized T-cell clonal expansion. CD4+ and CD8+ blood T cells expanded clonally by week 6 at 0.1 to 3.0 mg/kg. Compared with CD4+, CD8+ T cells on average had more expanded clones.

This table comes from immunoSEQ multiplex PCR, and its TCRdb copy is limited to in-frame clones, with some not included. This table has 25,000 to 35,000 clones, 65% to 80% appearing once. As for this clone: Its antigen is not known.

Between the trimmed V and J ends, which lost 4 bases and 2 bases, there was a span of 12 bases. The CDR3 contains 15 residues. CDR1 is LNHDA, CDR2 SQIVND, per germline (reference sequence). The V gene is TRBV19, the J gene TRBJ1-5; TRBD1 might be the D (5 bases). The sequence was collected from an adult with an advanced solid tumor such as melanoma, head and neck, liver or kidney cancer. The source material was CD4+ or CD8+ T cells sorted from blood, sampled in a trial of the OX40 agonist ivuxolimab. The CDR3 DNA is TGTGCCAGTAGTAGGGACGGGGTCGGCAATCAGCCCCAGCATTTT. It codes for CASSRDGVGNQPQHF.